This TCR beta chain was recovered during a study of shared clonotypes between healthy human individuals. Overall study findings and caveats: Only a few donors were included, so the genetic and exposure-history diversity represented was limited.

Concerning this clone itself: The target antigen is unknown.

Trimming at V came to 5 bases and at J to 1 base, leaving 4 bases not matched to a gene. The germline V gene has CDR1 LNHDA and CDR2 SQIVND (reference sequence). The CDR3 runs 16 residues. Each of the donors was a healthy adult who was HIV-negative and had not had a recent acute infection or vaccination. A deep-level run was used for the assay. The protocol was immunoSEQ multiplex PCR, while the TCRdb copy is restricted to in-frame clones and leaves out a portion. The sample has more than 2 million clones; approximately 95% are singletons. J is TRBJ1-5 and V is TRBV19; 11 bases align to TRBD1. What was sequenced was naive CD4+ T cells sorted from blood. Sample subset: CD45RA+ positively selected. This sequence was found in a man aged 18 to 29 in good health. CDR3 sequence (DNA): TGTGCCAGTAGTCGGACAGGGGGCTTGAGCAATCAGCCCCAGCATTTT. As protein: CASSRTGGLSNQPQHF.